These 29 T cell receptor beta chains share one sample of origin, sequenced in a study of identifying expanded T cells in peripheral blood. Here immunoSEQ multiplex PCR was the method, and the copy in TCRdb shows in-frame clones only, minus some. The sample lists roughly 63,000 clones; under 85% were seen once. Sequencing was performed on blood. These TCRs come from a person aged 18-70 years in good health.

CDR3 sequence (DNA): TGTGCCAGCAGCTTGGTGGCAGGGGATCATGGCTACACCTTC. The encoded protein is CASSLVAGDHGYTF. This chain joins TRBV5-4 and TRBJ1-2; perhaps TRBD1 as D (6 bases). Trimming cost V 0 bases and J 6 bases, with 12 bases left between them. There are 14 residues in the CDR3. Germline CDR1 SGHNT, CDR2 YYREEE (reference sequence).

The table lists this clone with a few counts. The chain combines TRBV4-1 with TRBJ1-6; no firm D call. Germline lookup yields CDR1 MGHRA and CDR2 YSYEKL. Trimming took off 2 bases at V and 14 bases at J, with 16 bases between the two ends. The CDR3 sequence is 14 residues long. The chain's CDR3 is CASSQNDALRALHF. Here the CDR3 DNA reads TGCGCCAGCAGCCAAAATGACGCGCTTCGGGCCCTCCACTTT.

The chain links TRBV7-6 to TRBJ2-3; D gene uncertain. Trimming removed 2 bases from V and 3 bases from J, with 3 bases in between. The CDR3 sequence is 12 residues long. The germline V gene has CDR1 SGHVS and CDR2 FNYEAQ. CDR3 in DNA: TGTGCCAGCAGCTTAAAAACAGATACGCAGTATTTT. Amino acids: CASSLKTDTQYF.

The chain combines TRBV7-8 with TRBJ2-7; D unclear. The V and J ends lost 5 bases and 2 bases respectively, with 10 bases between them. In germline, CDR1 is SGHVS, CDR2 FQNEAQ. The CDR3 contains 13 residues. CDR3: CASSPDNTYEQYF. The CDR3 DNA is TGTGCCAGCAGCCCCGACAATACCTACGAGCAGTACTTC.

The chain is built from TRBV5-1 and TRBJ1-1; D not certain. V was clipped by 2 bases and J by 1 base, with 6 bases between them. CDR1 SGHRS and CDR2 YFSETQ come from the germline V gene. This CDR3 region has 13 residues. In nucleotides, the CDR3 is TGCGCCAGCAGCTTACTATCGAACACTGAAGCTTTCTTT. Translation: CASSLLSNTEAFF.

The chain joins TRBV23-1 to TRBJ1-2; TRBD1 is a possible D gene (5 bases). TRBV23-1 is an ORF for which the function is uncertain. This CDR3 spans 14 amino acids. The V end was cut by 4 bases, the J end by 2 bases, with 11 bases between. CDR3 region: CASSRAQENYGYTF. The CDR3 bases are TGCGCCAGCAGTCGCGCACAGGAAAACTATGGCTACACCTTC.

In its sample, this clone ranks as medium-sized. The chain has TRBV7-9 and TRBJ2-2; TRBD1 is a possible D gene (6 bases). The CDR3 length is 17 residues. Deletions cut 4 bases from V and 6 bases from J, with 21 bases between. CDR1 and CDR2 (germline): SEHNR, FQNEAQ (reference sequence). CDR3 region: CASSSHDRKGASGELFF. CDR3 bases: TGTGCCAGCAGCTCCCACGACAGGAAGGGAGCGTCCGGGGAGCTGTTTTTT.

This clone was observed once. The chain links TRBV4-1 to TRBJ2-3; D perhaps matches TRBD2 (5 bases). V shed 4 bases and J shed 11 bases, with 22 bases lying between them. The CDR3 is 15 amino acids. Per germline, CDR1 MGHRA and CDR2 YSYEKL. The CDR3 sequence is CASSREGTALSEQYF. The CDR3 nucleotides read TGCGCCAGCAGCCGAGAGGGTACGGCCCTAAGCGAGCAGTATTTT.

V is TRBV9 and J is TRBJ2-2; D is uncertain. The CDR3 runs to 15 residues. The V gene's germline CDR1 is SGDLS and CDR2 YYNGEE. V was cut by 3 bases and J by 2 bases, with 11 bases left in between. The DNA for the CDR3 is TGTGCCAGCAGCGCCTACCACATCAACACCGGGGAGCTGTTTTTT. The encoded protein is CASSAYHINTGELFF. Full variable domain (remainder filled in from reference TRBV9 and TRBJ2-2): DSGVTQTPKHLITATGQRVTLRCSPRSGDLSVYWYQQSLDQGLQFLIQYYNGEERAKGNILERFSAQQFPDLHSELNLSSLELGDSALYFCASSAYHINTGELFFGEGSRLTVL.

This clone has just one count. The chain has TRBV5-1 and TRBJ2-3; tentative D call: TRBD2 (5 bases). Trimming removed 3 bases at V and 1 base at J, with 9 bases between. Per germline, CDR1 SGHRS and CDR2 YFSETQ. The CDR3 is 14 amino acids. CDR3: CASSWAGGTDTQYF. The DNA for the CDR3 is TGCGCCAGCAGCTGGGCGGGTGGCACAGATACGCAGTATTTT.

J is TRBJ1-1 and V is TRBV5-1, with TRBD1 matching over 7 bases. Trimming at V came to 2 bases and at J to 2 bases, leaving 3 bases not matched to a gene. From germline, CDR1 is SGHRS and CDR2 YFSETQ. This CDR3 is built from 14 residues. Here the CDR3 reads CASSFTGDNTEAFF. The CDR3, as DNA: TGCGCCAGCAGCTTTACAGGGGACAACACTGAAGCTTTCTTT.

The chain has TRBV13 and TRBJ1-2; D remains ambiguous. Deletions cut 0 bases from V and 6 bases from J, with 11 bases between. Germline-derived CDR1 and CDR2 are PRHDT and FYEKMQ (reference sequence). There are 14 residues in the CDR3. For the CDR3, the DNA is TGTGCCAGCAGCTTAGGCGTCGGACCCGATGGCTACACCTTC. Its protein product is CASSLGVGPDGYTF.

The chain employs TRBV27 and TRBJ2-5; TRBD2 matches at 9 bases. V lost 8 bases and J lost 3; bases outside the gene matches: 13. Germline V gene sequence: CDR1 MNHEY, CDR2 SMNVEV (reference sequence). The CDR3 runs to 16 residues. The CDR3 region is CASASHRAGGKETQYF. The CDR3 nucleotides read TGTGCCAGCGCATCCCACCGAGCGGGGGGAAAAGAGACCCAGTACTTC.

The rearrangement uses TRBV7-2 and TRBJ2-1, with TRBD2 matching 8 bases. CDR1 SGHTA and CDR2 FQGNSA come from the germline V gene. CDR3 length: 13 amino acids. V shed 4 bases and J 7 bases; nucleotides not matched to a gene: 3. CDR3 in DNA: TGTGCCAGCAGCTCCAGCGGGAGAAATGAGCAGTTCTTC. Translation gives CASSSSGRNEQFF.

V gene TRBV25-1 combines with J gene TRBJ1-3, with D possibly matching TRBD1 (5 bases). This CDR3 region has 16 residues. The germline V gene has CDR1 MGHDK and CDR2 SYGVNS. Trimming took off 4 bases at V and 0 bases at J, with 13 bases between the two ends. CDR3: CASSGYRPSSGNTIYF. CDR3 DNA sequence: TGTGCCAGCAGTGGGTACAGGCCTAGCTCTGGAAACACCATATATTTT.

This chain uses TRBV5-6 with TRBJ2-3; 14 bases fit TRBD2. Trimming cost V 3 bases and J 6 bases; bases outside gene matches: 3. From germline, CDR1 is SGHDT and CDR2 YYEEEE. CDR3 size: 15 residues. CDR3 protein: CASSWGLAGADTQYF. For the CDR3, the DNA is TGTGCCAGCAGCTGGGGACTAGCGGGAGCCGATACGCAGTATTTT.

The chain couples TRBV5-6 to TRBJ2-7; D tentatively reads TRBD1 or TRBD2 (7 bases each). This CDR3 comprises 16 residues. Between the trimmed V and J ends, which lost 0 bases and 0 bases, there was a span of 13 bases. The germline CDR1 and CDR2 sequences are SGHDT and YYEEEE. The CDR3 spells CASSLVRGGSSYEQYV. The DNA of the CDR3 is TGTGCCAGCAGCTTGGTCAGGGGGGGCAGCTCCTACGAGCAGTACGTC.

The chain joins TRBV19 to TRBJ2-5, with D perhaps TRBD1 (6 bases). CDR1 is LNHDA and CDR2 is SQIVND in the germline V gene (reference sequence). The length of the CDR3 is 14 residues. V shed 0 bases and J shed 4 bases, with 9 bases lying between them. The CDR3 reads CASSIDRRGETQYF. DNA for the CDR3: TGTGCCAGTAGTATAGATCGCAGGGGAGAGACCCAGTACTTC.

A single count supports this clone. The genes are TRBV27 and TRBJ2-6, with D hard to call. Germline V gives CDR1 MNHEY, CDR2 SMNVEV (reference sequence). The CDR3 covers 15 residues. V lost 6 bases and J lost 0, with 9 bases in between. For the CDR3, the DNA is TGTGCCAGCAGGTGGACGGGCTCTGGGGCCAACGTCCTGACTTTC. Translating it yields CASRWTGSGANVLTF.

The chain has TRBV11-2 and TRBJ1-2; 7 positions match TRBD1. CDR1 SGHAT and CDR2 FQNNGV come from the germline V gene. Trimming at V came to 6 bases and at J to 2 bases, leaving 6 bases not matched to a gene. The CDR3 consists of 14 residues. The CDR3 here is CASRMTTGNYGYTF. The CDR3 DNA is TGTGCCAGCAGAATGACGACAGGGAACTATGGCTACACCTTC.

The genes are TRBV6-1 and TRBJ1-5; 8 bases line up with TRBD1. The CDR3 has 15 amino acids. Germline V gives CDR1 MNHNS, CDR2 SASEGT. V lost 6 bases and J lost 3; bases outside the gene matches: 7. The DNA of the CDR3 is TGTGCCAGCAGGACCGGACAGGGCTACAATCAGCCCCAGCATTTT. Translated: CASRTGQGYNQPQHF.

V gene TRBV11-3 combines with J gene TRBJ1-3; 10 bases fit TRBD1. V trimming: 8 bases; J trimming: 2 bases; junction bases outside the gene matches: 6. Germline V CDR1 and CDR2: SGHNT, YENEEA. CDR3 length equals 15 residues. This CDR3 reads CASGGQGIAGNTIYF. The CDR3 DNA sequence: TGTGCCAGCGGGGGACAGGGGATCGCTGGAAACACCATATATTTT.

This rearrangement joins TRBV5-1 to TRBJ1-2; D perhaps matches TRBD1 (6 bases). V lost 4 bases, J lost 0 bases, and 13 bases lay in between. CDR1 is SGHRS and CDR2 is YFSETQ in the germline V gene. CDR3 length equals 15 residues. DNA of the CDR3: TGCGCCAGCAGCATTACAGGGTCCGCTAACTATGGCTACACCTTC. This encodes CASSITGSANYGYTF.

V and J are TRBV7-8 and TRBJ2-7, with D tentatively TRBD1 (6 bases). Germline values: CDR1 SGHVS, CDR2 FQNEAQ. V was clipped by 5 bases and J by 3 bases, with 11 bases between them. This CDR3 comprises 13 residues. CDR3 in amino acids: CASSLTGNYEQYV. Here the CDR3 DNA reads TGTGCCAGCAGCCTTACAGGGAACTACGAGCAGTACGTC.

The chain recombines TRBV29-1 with TRBJ1-1; D call uncertain. Germline CDR1 SQVTM, CDR2 ANQGSEA. The CDR3 covers 13 residues. The V end lost 7 bases, the J end lost 0 bases, and 12 bases lay between the germline ends. The CDR3 here is CSARPLLNTEAFF. The DNA for the CDR3 is TGCAGCGCCCGCCCGTTGTTGAACACTGAAGCTTTCTTT.

This clone was detected only a few times. J is TRBJ1-3 and V is TRBV5-6; D unclear. In germline, CDR1 is SGHDT, CDR2 YYEEEE. This CDR3 comprises 13 residues. Trimming left V 6 bases short and J 1 base short, with 8 bases between. The CDR3 nucleotides are TGTGCCAGCACCCAGTTATCTGGAAACACCATATATTTT. It is translated as CASTQLSGNTIYF.

This sequence joins TRBV5-1 and TRBJ2-5; D might be TRBD1 (6 bases). Germline CDR1 and CDR2: SGHRS and YFSETQ. V was trimmed by 2 bases and J by 7 bases, leaving 12 bases between them. CDR3 length equals 13 residues. The DNA of the CDR3 is TGCGCCAGCAGCTTTGACAGGAGCTGGACCCAGTACTTC. Translation: CASSFDRSWTQYF.

The gene calls are TRBV29-1 and TRBJ1-2; D ambiguous. V dropped 8 bases and J dropped 2 bases, with 12 bases sitting between them. The CDR3 is 12 amino acids. Germline lookup yields CDR1 SQVTM and CDR2 ANQGSEA. For the CDR3, the DNA is TGCAGCATAAAAGACCAAAACTATGGCTACACCTTC. Its translation: CSIKDQNYGYTF.

V is TRBV27 and J is TRBJ2-2; TRBD2 aligns across 8 bases. J gave up 1 base and V 6 bases, and 4 bases lay outside the gene matches. Germline CDR1 reads MNHEY; CDR2 reads SMNVEV (reference sequence). CDR3 size: 15 residues. The CDR3 coding sequence is TGTGCCAGCAGGAAGGGACTAGTGAACACCGGGGAGCTGTTTTTT. This encodes CASRKGLVNTGELFF.